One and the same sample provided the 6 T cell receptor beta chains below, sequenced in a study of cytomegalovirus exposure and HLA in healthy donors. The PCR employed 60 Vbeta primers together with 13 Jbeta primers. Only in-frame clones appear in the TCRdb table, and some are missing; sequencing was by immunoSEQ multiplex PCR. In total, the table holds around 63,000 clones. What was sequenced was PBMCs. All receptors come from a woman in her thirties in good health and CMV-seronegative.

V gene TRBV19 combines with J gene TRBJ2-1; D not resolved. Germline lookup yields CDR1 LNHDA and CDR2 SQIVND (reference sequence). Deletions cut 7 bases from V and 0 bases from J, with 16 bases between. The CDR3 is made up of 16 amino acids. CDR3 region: CASKSDGRSSYNEQFF. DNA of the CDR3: TGTGCCAGTAAGAGTGACGGTAGGAGCTCCTACAATGAGCAGTTCTTC.

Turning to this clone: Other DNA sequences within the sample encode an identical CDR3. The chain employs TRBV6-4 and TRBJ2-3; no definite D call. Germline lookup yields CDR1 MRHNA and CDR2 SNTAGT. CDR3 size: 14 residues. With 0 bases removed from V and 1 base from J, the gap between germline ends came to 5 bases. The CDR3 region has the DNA TGTGCCAGCAGTGACTCCGGTGGCACAGATACGCAGTATTTT. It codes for CASSDSGGTDTQYF.

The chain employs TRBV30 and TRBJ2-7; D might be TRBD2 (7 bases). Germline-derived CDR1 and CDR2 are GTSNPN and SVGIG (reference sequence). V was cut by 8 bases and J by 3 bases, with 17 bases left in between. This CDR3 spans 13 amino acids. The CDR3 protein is CAGGGTPFYEQYF. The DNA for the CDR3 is TGTGCCGGGGGAGGGACACCCTTCTACGAGCAGTACTTC. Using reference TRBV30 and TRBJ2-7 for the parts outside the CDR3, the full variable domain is SQTIHQWPATLVQPVGSPLSLECTVEGTSNPNLYWYRQAAGRGLQLLFYSVGIGQISSEVPQNLSASRPQDRQFILSSKKLLLSDSGFYLCAGGGTPFYEQYFGPGTRLTVT.

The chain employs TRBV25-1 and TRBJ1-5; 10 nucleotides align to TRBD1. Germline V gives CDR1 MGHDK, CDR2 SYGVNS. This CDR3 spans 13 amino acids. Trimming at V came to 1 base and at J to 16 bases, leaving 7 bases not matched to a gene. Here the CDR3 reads CASSEFGTGDLHF. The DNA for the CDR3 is TGTGCCAGCAGTGAATTCGGGACAGGGGACCTACATTTT.

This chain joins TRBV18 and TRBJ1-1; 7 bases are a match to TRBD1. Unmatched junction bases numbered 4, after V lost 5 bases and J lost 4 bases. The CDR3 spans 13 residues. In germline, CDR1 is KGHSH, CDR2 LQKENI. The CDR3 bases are TGTGCCAGCTCAAACGGACAGGCCACTGAAGCTTTCTTT. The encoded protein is CASSNGQATEAFF.

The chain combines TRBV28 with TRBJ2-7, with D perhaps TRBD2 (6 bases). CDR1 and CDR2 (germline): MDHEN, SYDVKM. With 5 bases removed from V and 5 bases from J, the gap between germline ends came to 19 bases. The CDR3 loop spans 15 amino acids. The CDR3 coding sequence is TGTGCCAGCAGTGGTTCGGGGAGGAAGGCGAACGAGCAGTACTTC. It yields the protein CASSGSGRKANEQYF. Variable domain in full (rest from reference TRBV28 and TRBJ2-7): DVKVTQSSRYLVKRTGEKVFLECVQDMDHENMFWYRQDPGLGLRLIYFSYDVKMKEKGDIPEGYSVSREKKERFSLILESASTNQTSMYLCASSGSGRKANEQYFGPGTRLTVT.